This TCR beta chain was obtained from a study of CD8 T cells in ankylosing spondylitis. Study results and caveats: Seemingly distinctive of ankylosing spondylitis blood was a TCR beta motif formed by eight highly homologous variants.

The table lists this clonotype with many counts. The antigen is not known. A single record per CDR3 protein comes from TCRdb applying MiXCR to the 5' RACE reads. The repertoire holds tens of thousands of distinct CDR3 sequences, with less than 8.5% as singletons. The germline V and J ends were trimmed by 4 bases and 7 bases, with 15 bases remaining between them. The CDR3 runs to 14 residues. CDR1 and CDR2 from the germline V gene are MNHEY and SMNVEV (reference sequence). Input material: blood, either unsorted or a sorted T cell fraction (not recorded which). The sequence derives from a female donor with ankylosing spondylitis or in good health (not recorded which). This chain joins TRBV27 and TRBJ2-3; the D is unclear. The CDR3 spells CASSYNLYRNTQYF. CDR3 DNA sequence: TGTGCCAGCAGTTACAATCTTTACAGAAATACGCAGTATTTT.